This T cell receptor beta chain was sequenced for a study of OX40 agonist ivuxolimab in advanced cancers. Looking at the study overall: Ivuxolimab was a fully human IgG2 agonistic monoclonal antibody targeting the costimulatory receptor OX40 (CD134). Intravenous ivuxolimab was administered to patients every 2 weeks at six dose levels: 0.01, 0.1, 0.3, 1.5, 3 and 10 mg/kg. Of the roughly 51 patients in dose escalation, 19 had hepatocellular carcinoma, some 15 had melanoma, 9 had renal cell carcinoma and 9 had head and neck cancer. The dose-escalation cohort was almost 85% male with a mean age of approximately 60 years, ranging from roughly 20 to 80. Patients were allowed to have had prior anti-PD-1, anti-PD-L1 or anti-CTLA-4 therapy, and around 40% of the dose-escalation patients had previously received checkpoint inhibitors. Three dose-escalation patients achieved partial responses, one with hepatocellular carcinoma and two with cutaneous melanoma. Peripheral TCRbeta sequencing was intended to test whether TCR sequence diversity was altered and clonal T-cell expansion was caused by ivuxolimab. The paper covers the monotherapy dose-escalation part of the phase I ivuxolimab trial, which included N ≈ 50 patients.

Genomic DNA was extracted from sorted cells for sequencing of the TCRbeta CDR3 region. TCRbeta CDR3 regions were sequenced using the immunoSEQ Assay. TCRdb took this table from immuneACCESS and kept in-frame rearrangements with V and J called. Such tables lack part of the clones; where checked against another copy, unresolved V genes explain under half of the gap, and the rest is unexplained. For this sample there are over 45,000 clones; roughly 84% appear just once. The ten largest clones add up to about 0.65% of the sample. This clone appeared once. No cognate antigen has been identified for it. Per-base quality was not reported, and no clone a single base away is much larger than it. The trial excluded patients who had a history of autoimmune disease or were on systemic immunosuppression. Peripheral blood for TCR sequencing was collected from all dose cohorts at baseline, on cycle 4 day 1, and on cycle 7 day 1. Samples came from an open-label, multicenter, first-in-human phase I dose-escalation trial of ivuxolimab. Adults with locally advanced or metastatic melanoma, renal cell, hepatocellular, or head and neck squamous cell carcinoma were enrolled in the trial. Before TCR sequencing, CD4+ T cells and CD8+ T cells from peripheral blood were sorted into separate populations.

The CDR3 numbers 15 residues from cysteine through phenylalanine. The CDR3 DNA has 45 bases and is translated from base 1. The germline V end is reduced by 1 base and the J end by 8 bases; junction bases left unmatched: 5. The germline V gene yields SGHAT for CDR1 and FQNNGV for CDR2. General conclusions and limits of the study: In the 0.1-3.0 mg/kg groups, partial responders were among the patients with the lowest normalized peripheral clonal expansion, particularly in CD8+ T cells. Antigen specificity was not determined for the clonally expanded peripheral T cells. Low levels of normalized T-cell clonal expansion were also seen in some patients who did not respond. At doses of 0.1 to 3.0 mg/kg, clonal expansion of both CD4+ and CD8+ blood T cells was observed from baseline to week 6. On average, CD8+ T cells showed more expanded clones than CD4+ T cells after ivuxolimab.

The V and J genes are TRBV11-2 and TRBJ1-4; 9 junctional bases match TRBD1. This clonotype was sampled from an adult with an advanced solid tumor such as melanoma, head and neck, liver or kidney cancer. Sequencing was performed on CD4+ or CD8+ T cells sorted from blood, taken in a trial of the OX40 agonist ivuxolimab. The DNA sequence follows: TGTGCCAGCAGCTTAGGGGGACAGGGCTACGAAAAACTGTTTTTT. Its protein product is CASSLGGQGYEKLFF.